What follows are 10 T cell receptor beta chains derived from one specimen sequenced in a study of T cells in Graves' hyperthyroidism and ophthalmopathy (dated by TCRdb to the late 2010s). To prepare the library, multiplex PCR was applied. TCRdb records Illumina HiSeq 2000 as the sequencer. The TCR beta CDR3 regions were amplified from RNA transcripts. The TCR CDR3 was subjected to a first round of RT-PCR using the HTBI primer set and the Qiagen OneStep RT-PCR kit. Using fastp at Q25 and MiXCR, TCRdb reprocessed the public reads and kept productive beta chains. All rows with the same CDR3 protein become a single entry with the most common DNA and genes. Recorded for this sample are under 650,000 distinct CDR3 sequences; roughly 16% of them occurred a single time. Approximately 3.8% of the sample is taken by the ten largest. Sequencing was carried out using blood. The receptors here all came from a woman in her thirties with Graves' hyperthyroidism.

This clonotype has at least ten counts. The chain links TRBV7-9 to TRBJ2-7; either TRBD1 or TRBD2 may fit D (5 bases each). V was clipped by 5 bases and J by 3 bases, with 14 bases between them. Germline V lookup: CDR1 SEHNR, CDR2 FQNEAQ (reference sequence). The CDR3 loop spans 14 amino acids. The CDR3 spells CASSSTGTSYEQYF. CDR3 nucleotides: TGTGCCAGCAGCAGCACTGGGACGAGCTACGAGCAGTACTTC.

This clonotype has at least ten counts. The CDR3 here is CASSLSEQFF. The CDR3 DNA reads as TGTGCCAGCAGCTTATCTGAGCAGTTCTTC. This chain links TRBV7-2 with TRBJ2-1; D is unresolved. This CDR3 region has 10 residues. The V gene's germline CDR1 is SGHTA and CDR2 FQGNSA. V was cut by 2 bases and J by 9 bases, with 2 bases left in between.

This clonotype appeared many times. The chain couples TRBV12-3 or TRBV12-4 to TRBJ1-6, with a tentative D call TRBD1 (5 bases). The CDR3 is 12 amino acids. The V and J ends lost 1 base and 11 bases respectively, with 6 bases between them. CDR3 loop: CASSLGGAPLHF. CDR3 in DNA: TGTGCCAGCAGTTTAGGGGGGGCACCCCTCCACTTT.

This clonotype was detected ten times or more. The V and J genes are TRBV28 and TRBJ2-7; D tentatively fits TRBD1 or TRBD2 (5 bases each). V lost 10 bases, J lost 5 bases, and 15 bases lay in between. Germline assignment: CDR1 MDHEN and CDR2 SYDVKM. This CDR3 is 12 amino acids long. The chain's CDR3 is CATRDGMNEQYF. The CDR3 coding sequence is TGTGCCACACGGGACGGGATGAACGAGCAGTACTTC.

This clonotype was found many times. V gene TRBV12-3 or TRBV12-4 combines with J gene TRBJ2-5; D gene uncertain. V was shortened by 5 bases and J by 5 bases, with 15 bases between the two germline ends. CDR3 length: 14 amino acids. CDR3 coding DNA: TGTGCCAGCAGTCCCCGGACCGTCCGGGAGACCCAGTACTTC. Its translation is CASSPRTVRETQYF.

Many counts were recorded for this clonotype. V gene TRBV6-1 combines with J gene TRBJ2-1, with TRBD1 matching 7 bases. This CDR3 spans 15 amino acids. CDR1 is MNHNS, CDR2 SASEGT, per germline. V trimming: 4 bases; J trimming: 0 bases; junction bases outside the gene matches: 3. CDR3 nucleotides: TGTGCCAGCAGTGTGGACAGGCGCTCCTACAATGAGCAGTTCTTC. Protein sequence: CASSVDRRSYNEQFF.

This clonotype was seen a handful of times. The chain couples TRBV7-6 to TRBJ2-2; no reliable D call. The CDR3 runs 17 residues. Germline V gene data show CDR1 as SGHVS and CDR2 as FNYEAQ. V was shortened by 1 base and J by 6 bases, with 18 bases between the two germline ends. CDR3 protein: CASSLGVFQRQAGELFF. The CDR3 nucleotides read TGTGCCAGCAGCTTAGGGGTGTTTCAGCGTCAGGCCGGGGAGCTGTTTTTT.

The V and J genes are TRBV29-1 and TRBJ2-5; D remains ambiguous. The CDR3 is made up of 13 amino acids. Between the trimmed V and J ends, which lost 4 bases and 0 bases, there was a span of 9 bases. Germline V gene lookup returns CDR1 SQVTM and CDR2 ANQGSEA. The CDR3 spells CSVGPENQETQYF. DNA for the CDR3: TGCAGCGTTGGCCCAGAGAACCAAGAGACCCAGTACTTC.

In the case of this clonotype: Germline is not matched at one junction end, which may reflect a read error. This sequence joins TRBV27 and TRBJ2-7; tentatively, D is TRBD2 (6 bases). CDR1 and CDR2 from the germline V gene are MNHEY and SMNVEV (reference sequence). This CDR3 contains 12 residues. This CDR3 is CAGSLGGNEQYF. The CDR3 DNA follows: TGTGCCGGCAGTTTGGGGGGAAACGAGCAGTACTTC.

This chain links TRBV13 with TRBJ2-6, with D possibly being TRBD1 (5 bases). Trimming removed 5 bases from V and 0 bases from J, with 11 bases in between. This CDR3 comprises 16 residues. Germline V gives CDR1 PRHDT, CDR2 FYEKMQ (reference sequence). The CDR3 sequence: CASSRPRVSGANVLTF. DNA of the CDR3: TGTGCCAGCAGCCGCCCCAGGGTCTCTGGGGCCAACGTCCTGACTTTC.